The next 6 T cell receptor beta chains were all read from a single sample in a study of esophageal squamous cell carcinoma under preoperative chemotherapy. Time point indicated: after preoperative PTX-NDP chemotherapy. TCRdb reprocessed the PCR reads via MiXCR and lists one record per CDR3 protein. The data contain 32,000 or so distinct CDR3 sequences, around half of them seen just once; the ten biggest clones take up approximately 23%. Specimen collection occurred from a patient given preoperative chemotherapy. The receptors come from a human donor with esophageal squamous cell carcinoma. The donor label of this sample is uncertain.

The chain employs TRBV7-3 and TRBJ2-6; D possibly uses TRBD1 or TRBD2 (6 bases each). Looked up from germline, CDR1 is SGHTA and CDR2 is FQGTGA. The CDR3 runs to 18 residues. V dropped 4 bases and J dropped 0 bases, with 16 bases sitting between them. The CDR3 sequence: CASSSRGDSASGANVLTF. The CDR3, as DNA: TGTGCCAGCAGCTCGAGGGGGGACTCCGCCTCTGGGGCCAACGTCCTGACTTTC.

Points on this clonotype: Sequence at one end of the junction differs from germline and may be a read error. The gene calls are TRBV7-2 and TRBJ2-5; D is unresolved. Germline CDR1 is SGHTA and CDR2 is FQGNSA. This CDR3 spans 14 amino acids. Written as DNA, the CDR3 is TGTGCCAGCAGCCCCGGCGCAGCTCAAGAGACCCGACTTTTC. Its translation is CASSPGAAQETRLF.

The CDR3 loop is CASSLALGGVLYNEQFF. CDR3 bases: TGTGCCAGCAGCTTAGCCCTAGGGGGGGTCTTATACAATGAGCAGTTCTTC. The rearrangement uses TRBV7-9 and TRBJ2-1, with D maybe TRBD2 (7 bases). The CDR3 has 17 residues. The V end lost 0 bases, the J end lost 4 bases, and 16 bases lay between the germline ends. Looked up from germline, CDR1 is SEHNR and CDR2 is FQNEAQ (reference sequence).

This clonotype has just a few counts. This chain joins TRBV7-3 and TRBJ2-1, with 12 bases lining up with TRBD2. The CDR3 totals 16 residues. V lost 3 bases and J lost 7; bases outside the gene matches: 7. The V gene's germline CDR1 is SGHTA and CDR2 FQGTGA. The CDR3 spells CASSFRLAGEGNEQFF. Here the CDR3 DNA reads TGTGCCAGCAGCTTCCGACTAGCGGGAGAAGGGAATGAGCAGTTCTTC.

In this sample, this clonotype is medium-sized. V gene TRBV7-6 combines with J gene TRBJ2-7, with 10 positions matching TRBD2. Germline assignment: CDR1 SGHVS and CDR2 FNYEAQ. Unmatched junction bases numbered 11, after V lost 0 bases and J lost 0 bases. The CDR3 sequence is 19 residues long. The CDR3 DNA reads as TGTGCCAGCAGCTTAGCTCGAGCTAGCGGGGGTCTAAACTCCTACGAGCAGTACTTC. Encoded protein: CASSLARASGGLNSYEQYF. Full variable domain (rest looked up from reference TRBV7-6 and TRBJ2-7): GAGVSQSPRYKVTKRGQDVALRCDPISGHVSLYWYRQALGQGPEFLTYFNYEAQQDKSGLPNDRFSAERPEGSISTLTIQRTEQRDSAMYRCASSLARASGGLNSYEQYFGPGTRLTVT.

This clonotype has ten or more counts. This chain links TRBV6-1 with TRBJ2-3, with D perhaps matching TRBD1 or TRBD2 (5 bases each). The CDR3 runs 17 residues. Germline lookup yields CDR1 MNHNS and CDR2 SASEGT. Trimming cost V 8 bases and J 4 bases, with 25 bases left between them. The chain's CDR3 is CASSQRMRAGRADTQYF. CDR3 sequence (DNA): TGTGCCAGCTCACAGCGTATGAGGGCAGGGCGGGCAGATACGCAGTATTTT.